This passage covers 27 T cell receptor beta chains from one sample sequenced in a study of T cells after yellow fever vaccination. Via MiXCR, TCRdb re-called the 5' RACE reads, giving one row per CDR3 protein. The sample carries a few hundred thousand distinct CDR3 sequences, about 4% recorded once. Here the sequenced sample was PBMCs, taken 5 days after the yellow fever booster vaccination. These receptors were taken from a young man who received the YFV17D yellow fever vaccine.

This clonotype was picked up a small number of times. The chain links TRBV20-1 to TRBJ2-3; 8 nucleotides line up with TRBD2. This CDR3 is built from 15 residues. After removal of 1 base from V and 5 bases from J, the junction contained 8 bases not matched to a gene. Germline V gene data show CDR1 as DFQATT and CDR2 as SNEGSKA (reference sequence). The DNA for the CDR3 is TGCAGTGCTAGAGTTTCGGGGGGGCCTGGAGATACGCAGTATTTT. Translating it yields CSARVSGGPGDTQYF.

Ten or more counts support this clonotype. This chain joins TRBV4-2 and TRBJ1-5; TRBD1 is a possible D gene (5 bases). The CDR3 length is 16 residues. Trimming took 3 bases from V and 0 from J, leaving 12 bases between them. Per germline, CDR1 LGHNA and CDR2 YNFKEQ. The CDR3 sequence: CASSHDSYYSNQPQHF. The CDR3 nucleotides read TGTGCCAGCAGCCATGACAGCTACTATAGCAATCAGCCCCAGCATTTT.

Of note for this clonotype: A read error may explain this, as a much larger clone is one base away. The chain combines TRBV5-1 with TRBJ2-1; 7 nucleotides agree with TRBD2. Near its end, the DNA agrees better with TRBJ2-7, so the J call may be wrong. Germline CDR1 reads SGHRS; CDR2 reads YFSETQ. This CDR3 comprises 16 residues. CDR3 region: CASTPAGGSSYNEQYF. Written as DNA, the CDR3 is TGCGCCAGCACCCCTGCCGGGGGGAGCTCCTACAATGAGCAGTACTTC.

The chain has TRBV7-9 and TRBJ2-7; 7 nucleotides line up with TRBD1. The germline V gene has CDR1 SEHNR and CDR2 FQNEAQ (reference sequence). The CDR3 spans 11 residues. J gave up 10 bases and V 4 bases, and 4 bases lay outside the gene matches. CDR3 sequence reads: CASSSGQAQYV. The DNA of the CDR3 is TGTGCCAGCAGCTCCGGACAGGCACAGTACGTC.

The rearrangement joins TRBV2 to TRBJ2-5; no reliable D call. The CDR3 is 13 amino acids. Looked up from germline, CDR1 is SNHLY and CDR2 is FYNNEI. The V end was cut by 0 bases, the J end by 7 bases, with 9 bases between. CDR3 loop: CASSEALFLTQYF. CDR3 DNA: TGTGCCAGCAGTGAAGCGTTGTTTTTGACCCAGTACTTC.

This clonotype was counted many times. CDR3 protein: CASGTGPDSPLHF. The CDR3 bases are TGTGCCAGCGGAACAGGTCCGGATTCACCCCTCCACTTT. This chain links TRBV7-2 with TRBJ1-6; tentative D call: TRBD1 (5 bases). Trimming stripped 8 bases from V and 8 bases from J, with 13 bases between. CDR3 length equals 13 residues. CDR1 SGHTA and CDR2 FQGNSA come from the germline V gene. Looking up the rest from reference TRBV7-2 and TRBJ1-6 gives the full variable domain: GAGVSQSPSNKVTEKGKDVELRCDPISGHTALYWYRQSLGQGLEFLIYFQGNSAPDKSGLPSDRFSAERTGGSVSTLTIQRTQQEDSAVYLCASGTGPDSPLHFGNGTRLTVT.

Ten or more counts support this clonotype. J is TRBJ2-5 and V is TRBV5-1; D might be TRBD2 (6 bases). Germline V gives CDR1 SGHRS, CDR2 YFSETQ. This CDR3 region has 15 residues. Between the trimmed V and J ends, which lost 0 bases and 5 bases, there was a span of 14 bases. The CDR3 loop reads CASSLEGGVQETQYF. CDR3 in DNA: TGCGCCAGCAGCTTGGAAGGCGGGGTACAGGAGACCCAGTACTTC.

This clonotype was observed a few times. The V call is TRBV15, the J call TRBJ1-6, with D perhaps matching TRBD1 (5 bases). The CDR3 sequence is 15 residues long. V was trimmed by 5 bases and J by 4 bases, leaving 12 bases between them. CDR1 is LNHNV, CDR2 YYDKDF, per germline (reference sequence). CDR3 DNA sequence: TGTGCCACCAGCTCCCGGGACCCTTATAATTCACCCCTCCACTTT. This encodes CATSSRDPYNSPLHF.

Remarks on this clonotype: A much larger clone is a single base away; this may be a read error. As DNA, the CDR3 is TGTGCCAGCAGGACTAGCGGAAAAGATACGCAGTATTTT. This sequence encodes CASRTSGKDTQYF. The chain links TRBV7-6 to TRBJ2-3; 9 nucleotides match TRBD2. The CDR3 contains 13 residues. The germline gives CDR1 SGHVS, CDR2 FNYEAQ. The trim removed 6 bases at V and 5 bases at J, leaving 3 bases unmatched.

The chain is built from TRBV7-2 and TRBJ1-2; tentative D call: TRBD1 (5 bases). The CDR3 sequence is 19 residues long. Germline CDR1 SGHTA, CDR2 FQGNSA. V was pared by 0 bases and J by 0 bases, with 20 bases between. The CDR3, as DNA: TGTGCCAGCAGCTTAGCGCTCCGGGACGGAGGAAAAGCTAACTATGGCTACACCTTC. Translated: CASSLALRDGGKANYGYTF.

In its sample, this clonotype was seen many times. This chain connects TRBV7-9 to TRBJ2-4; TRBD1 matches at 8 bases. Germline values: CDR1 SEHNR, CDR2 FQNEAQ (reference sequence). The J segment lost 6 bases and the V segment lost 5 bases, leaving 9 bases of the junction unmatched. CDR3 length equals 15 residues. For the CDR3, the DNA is TGTGCCAGCAGCCCCAAAGGGACAGGACTAAACATTCAGTACTTC. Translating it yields CASSPKGTGLNIQYF.

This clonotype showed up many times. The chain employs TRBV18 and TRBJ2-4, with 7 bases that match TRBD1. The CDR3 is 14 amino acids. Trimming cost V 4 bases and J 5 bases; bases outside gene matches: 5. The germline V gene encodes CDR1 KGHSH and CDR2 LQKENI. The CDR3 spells CASSRTGGENIQYF. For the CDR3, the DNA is TGTGCCAGCTCACGGACAGGAGGTGAAAACATTCAGTACTTC.

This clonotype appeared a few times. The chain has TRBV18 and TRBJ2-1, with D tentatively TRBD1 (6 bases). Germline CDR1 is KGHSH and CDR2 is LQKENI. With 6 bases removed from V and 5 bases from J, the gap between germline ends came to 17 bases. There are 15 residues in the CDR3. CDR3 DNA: TGTGCCAGCTCCCTCTATACCGGACAGAACAATGAGCAGTTCTTC. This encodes CASSLYTGQNNEQFF.

The CDR3 here is CASSKPIQSSNYGYTF. The CDR3 nucleotides are TGTGCCAGCAGCAAACCAATCCAGAGTTCTAACTATGGCTACACCTTC. This rearrangement joins TRBV21-1 to TRBJ1-2. TRBV21-1 is a listed pseudogene. This CDR3 contains 16 residues.

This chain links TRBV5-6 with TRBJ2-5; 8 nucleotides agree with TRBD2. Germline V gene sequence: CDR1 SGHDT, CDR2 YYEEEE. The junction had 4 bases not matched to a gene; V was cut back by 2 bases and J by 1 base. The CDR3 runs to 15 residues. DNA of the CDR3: TGTGCCAGCAGCTTTAGCGGGACAAGCCAAGAGACCCAGTACTTC. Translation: CASSFSGTSQETQYF.

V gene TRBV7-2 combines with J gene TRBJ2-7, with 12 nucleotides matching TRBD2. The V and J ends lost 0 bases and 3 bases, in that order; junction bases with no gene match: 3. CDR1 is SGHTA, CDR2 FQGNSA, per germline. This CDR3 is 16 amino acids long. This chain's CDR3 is CASSLATSGGVYEQYF. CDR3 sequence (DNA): TGTGCCAGCAGCTTAGCGACTAGCGGGGGAGTCTACGAGCAGTACTTC.

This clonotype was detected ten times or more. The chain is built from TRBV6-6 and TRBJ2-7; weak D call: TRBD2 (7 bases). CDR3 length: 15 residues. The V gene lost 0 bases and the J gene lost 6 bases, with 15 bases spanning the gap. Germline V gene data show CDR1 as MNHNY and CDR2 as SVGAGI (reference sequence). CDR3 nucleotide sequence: TGTGCCAGCAGTTACTCGAAAGGGGGGGCGGGCGAGCAGTACGTC. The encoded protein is CASSYSKGGAGEQYV.

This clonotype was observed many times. The CDR3 spells CASSLLAGGYQETQYF. CDR3 nucleotides: TGTGCCAGCAGCTTATTGGCGGGGGGATACCAAGAGACCCAGTACTTC. This chain links TRBV11-2 with TRBJ2-5; 8 nucleotides agree with TRBD2. The ends lost 2 bases at V and 0 bases at J; junction bases unmatched: 5. The CDR3 covers 16 residues. Per germline, CDR1 SGHAT and CDR2 FQNNGV.

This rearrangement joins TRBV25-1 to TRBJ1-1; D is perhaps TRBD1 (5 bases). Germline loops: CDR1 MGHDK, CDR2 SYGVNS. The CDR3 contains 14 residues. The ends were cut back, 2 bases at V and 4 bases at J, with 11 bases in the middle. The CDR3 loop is CASSEPRGGTEAFF. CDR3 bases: TGTGCCAGCAGTGAACCGAGGGGAGGCACTGAAGCTTTCTTT.

Here the CDR3 DNA reads TGTGCCATCAGCGCCGTCTACAATGAGCAGTTCTTC. Its translation: CAISAVYNEQFF. This chain joins TRBV10-3 and TRBJ2-1; D gene unclear. The ends were cut back, 6 bases at V and 3 bases at J, with 6 bases in the middle. CDR1 is ENHRY, CDR2 SYGVKD, per germline. The length of the CDR3 is 12 residues.

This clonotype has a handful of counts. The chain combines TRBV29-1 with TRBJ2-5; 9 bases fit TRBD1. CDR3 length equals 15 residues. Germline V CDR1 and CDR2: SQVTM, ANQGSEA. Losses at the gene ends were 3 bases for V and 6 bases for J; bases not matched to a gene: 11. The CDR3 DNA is TGCAGCGTTGACCCGGGACAGGGCTACCGGCAGACCCAGTACTTC. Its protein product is CSVDPGQGYRQTQYF.

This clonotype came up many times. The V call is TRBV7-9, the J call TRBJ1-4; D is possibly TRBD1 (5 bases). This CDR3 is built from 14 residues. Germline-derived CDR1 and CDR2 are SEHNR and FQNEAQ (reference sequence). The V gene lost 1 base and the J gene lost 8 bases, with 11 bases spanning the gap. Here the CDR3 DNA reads TGTGCCAGCAGCTTAGTAGGGGTAGGAGAAAAACTGTTTTTT. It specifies CASSLVGVGEKLFF.

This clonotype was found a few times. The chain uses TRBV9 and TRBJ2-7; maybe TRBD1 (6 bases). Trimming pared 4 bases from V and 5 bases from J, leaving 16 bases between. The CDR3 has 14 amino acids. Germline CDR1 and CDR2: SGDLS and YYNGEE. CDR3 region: CASSSSAGDHEQYV. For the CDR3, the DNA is TGTGCCAGCAGCTCGAGCGCAGGGGACCACGAGCAGTACGTC.

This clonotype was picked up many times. The CDR3 nucleotides are TGTGCCAGCAGCCGACAGGTTAACACTGAAGCTTTCTTT. It encodes CASSRQVNTEAFF. This chain uses TRBV7-3 with TRBJ1-1, with D possibly being TRBD1 (6 bases). The CDR3 totals 13 residues. Germline CDR1 is SGHTA and CDR2 is FQGTGA. V lost 5 bases and J lost 2, with 9 bases in between.

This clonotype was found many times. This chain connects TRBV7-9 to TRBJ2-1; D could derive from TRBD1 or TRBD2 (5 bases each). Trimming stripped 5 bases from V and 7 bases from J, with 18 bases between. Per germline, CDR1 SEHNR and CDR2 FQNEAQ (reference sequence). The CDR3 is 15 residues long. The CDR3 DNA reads TGTGCCAGCAGCGCCTCGGGACGGGTGGGGAATGAGCAGTTCTTC. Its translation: CASSASGRVGNEQFF. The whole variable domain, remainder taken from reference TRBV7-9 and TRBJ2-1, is DTGVSQNPRHKITKRGQNVTFRCDPISEHNRLYWYRQTLGQGPEFLTYFQNEAQLEKSRLLSDRFSAERPKGSFSTLEIQRTEQGDSAMYLCASSASGRVGNEQFFGPGTRLTVL.

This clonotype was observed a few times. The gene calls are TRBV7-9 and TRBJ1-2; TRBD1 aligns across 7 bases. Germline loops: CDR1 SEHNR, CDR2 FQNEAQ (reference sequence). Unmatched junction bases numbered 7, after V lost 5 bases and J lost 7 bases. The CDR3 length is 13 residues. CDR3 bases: TGTGCCAGCAGCCATGAGGGGGCGCGTGGCTACACCTTC. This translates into CASSHEGARGYTF.

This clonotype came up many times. For the CDR3, the DNA is TGTGCCAGCAGCTCAGGATTCCCGGGGAGCTCCTACAATGAGCAGTTCTTC. Translation: CASSSGFPGSSYNEQFF. The chain uses TRBV7-2 and TRBJ2-1; D may be TRBD2 (5 bases). Germline CDR1 and CDR2: SGHTA and FQGNSA. CDR3 length: 17 amino acids. Deletions cut 4 bases from V and 0 bases from J, with 16 bases between.